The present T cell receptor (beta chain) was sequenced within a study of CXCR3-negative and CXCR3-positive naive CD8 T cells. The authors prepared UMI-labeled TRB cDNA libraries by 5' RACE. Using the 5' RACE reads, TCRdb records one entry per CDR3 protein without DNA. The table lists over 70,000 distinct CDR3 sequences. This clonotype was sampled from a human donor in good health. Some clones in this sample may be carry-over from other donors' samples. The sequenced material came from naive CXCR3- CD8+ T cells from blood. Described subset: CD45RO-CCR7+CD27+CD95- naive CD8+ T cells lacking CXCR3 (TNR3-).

CDR3 in amino acids: CSVPRGTDTQYF. The V gene is TRBV29-1, the J gene TRBJ2-3; TCRdb outputs TRBD1, but without DNA this stays unchecked. The CDR3 is 12 residues long. CDR1 SQVTM and CDR2 ANQGSEA come from the germline V gene.